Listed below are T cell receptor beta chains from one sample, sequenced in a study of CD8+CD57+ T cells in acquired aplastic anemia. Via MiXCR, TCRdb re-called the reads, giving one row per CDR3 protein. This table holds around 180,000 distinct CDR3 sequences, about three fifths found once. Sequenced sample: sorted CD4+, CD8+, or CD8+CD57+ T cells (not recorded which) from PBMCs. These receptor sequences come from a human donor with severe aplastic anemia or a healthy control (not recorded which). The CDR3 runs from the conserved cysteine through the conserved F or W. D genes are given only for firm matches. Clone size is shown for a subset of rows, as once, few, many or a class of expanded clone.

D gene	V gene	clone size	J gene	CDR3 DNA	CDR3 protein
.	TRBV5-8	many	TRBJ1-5	TGTGCCAGCAGCTGGTCCTCCAGGGAACCCGGCAATCAGCCCCAGCATTTT	CASSWSSREPGNQPQHF
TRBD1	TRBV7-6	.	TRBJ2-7	TGTGCCAGCAGCCCCTCGACAGGGGAGGACGAGCAGTACTTC	CASSPSTGEDEQYF
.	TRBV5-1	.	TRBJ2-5	TGCGCCAGCAGCTTGAGGGGGGGTCAAGAGACCCAGTACTTC	CASSLRGGQETQYF
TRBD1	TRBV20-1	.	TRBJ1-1	TGCAGTGCTAGAACCCCAACAGGGGAGAACACTGAAGCTTTCTTT	CSARTPTGENTEAFF
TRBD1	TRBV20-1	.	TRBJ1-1	TGCAGTGCAGGACAGGGTCTGTTGTACACTGAAGCTTTCTTT	CSAGQGLLYTEAFF
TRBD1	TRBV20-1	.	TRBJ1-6	TGCAGTGTCTCACAGGGGGCGCCGGGATCACCCCTCCACTTT	CSVSQGAPGSPLHF
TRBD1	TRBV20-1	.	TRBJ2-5	TGCAGTGCTAGAGATAAGTTGGGACAGGGGCAAGAGACCCAGTACTTC	CSARDKLGQGQETQYF
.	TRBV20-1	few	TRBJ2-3	TGCAGTGCTAGAGATGTAGATACGCAGTATTTT	CSARDVDTQYF
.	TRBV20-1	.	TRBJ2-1	TGCAGTGCTACCTCGGGCGGGGTAGGCTCCTACAATGAGCAGTTCTTC	CSATSGGVGSYNEQFF
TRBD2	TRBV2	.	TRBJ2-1	TGTGCCAGCAGTGTACGACTAGCGGGAGTGGGGAATGAGCAGTTCTTC	CASSVRLAGVGNEQFF
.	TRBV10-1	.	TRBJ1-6	TGCGCCAGGAAGGAGGGCTCACCCCTCCACTTT	CARKEGSPLHF
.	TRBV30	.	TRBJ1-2	TGTGCCTGGGGGACGGGGGGCAGCCATGGCTACACCTTC	CAWGTGGSHGYTF
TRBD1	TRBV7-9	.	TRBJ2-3	TGTGCCAGCAGTAACAGGGGCGCGACAGATACGCAGTATTTT	CASSNRGATDTQYF
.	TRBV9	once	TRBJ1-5	TGTGCCAGCAGCGTGGGGGCAAATCAGCCCCAGCATTTT	CASSVGANQPQHF
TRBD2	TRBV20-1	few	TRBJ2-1	TGCAGTGCTAGAGACAGCGGGGGGGCCTATGAGCAGTTCTTC	CSARDSGGAYEQFF
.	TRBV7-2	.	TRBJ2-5	TGTGCCAGCAGCTACCGGGTCCAAGAGACCCAGTACTTC	CASSYRVQETQYF
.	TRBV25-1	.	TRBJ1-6	TGTGCCAGCACCCGTACAGGGCTCAATTCACCCCTCCACTTT	CASTRTGLNSPLHF
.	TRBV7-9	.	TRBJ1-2	TGTGCCAGCAGCCCCAGCACGGGAAGGTATGGCTACACCTTC	CASSPSTGRYGYTF
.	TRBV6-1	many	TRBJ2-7	TGTGCCAGCAGTCCCGGAGCCCACGAGCAGTACTTC	CASSPGAHEQYF
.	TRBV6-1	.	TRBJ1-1	TGTGCCAGCAGTGACGATTTGGGCAGTAACACTGAAGCTTTCTTT	CASSDDLGSNTEAFF
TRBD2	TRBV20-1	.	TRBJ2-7	TGCAGTGCTAGGCACGAGGCGGGGGGGCTCGAGCAGTACTTC	CSARHEAGGLEQYF
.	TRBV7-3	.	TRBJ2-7	TGTGCCAGCAGCACACCCCGACAGCCATTTTCCTACGAGCAGTACTTC	CASSTPRQPFSYEQYF
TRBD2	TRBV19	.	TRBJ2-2	TGTGCCAGTAGTATTAGGACTAGCGGGAGTAGGACCGGGGAGCTGTTTTTT	CASSIRTSGSRTGELFF
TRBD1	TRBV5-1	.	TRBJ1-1	TGCGCCAGCAGCTTGGTTGCAGGGGGCTCGGAAGCTTTCTTT	CASSLVAGGSEAFF
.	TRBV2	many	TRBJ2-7	TGTGCCAGCAGTGAAACCTTAAGAGCGGACGAGCAGTACTTC	CASSETLRADEQYF
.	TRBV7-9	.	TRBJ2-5	TGTGCCAGCAGCTTCGCCGAAGAGACCCAGTACTTC	CASSFAEETQYF
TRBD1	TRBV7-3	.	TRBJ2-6	TGTGCCAGCAGACCCACAGGGGGCTCTGGGGCCAACGTCCTGACTTTC	CASRPTGGSGANVLTF
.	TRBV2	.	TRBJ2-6	TGTGCCAGCAGTGTTACCGGGACTGCTGGGGCCAACGTCCTGACTTTC	CASSVTGTAGANVLTF
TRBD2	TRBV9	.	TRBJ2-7	TGTGCCAGCAGCCCACAAGATAGCGGGGGGTCGCCCGAGCAGTACTTC	CASSPQDSGGSPEQYF
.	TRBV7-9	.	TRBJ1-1	TGTGCCAGCAGCTTACTTGAGAACACTGAAGCTTTCTTT	CASSLLENTEAFF
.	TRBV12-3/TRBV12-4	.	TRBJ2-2	TGTGCCAGCAGTTTTCGAGGGGGGGACACCGGGGAGCTGTTTTTT	CASSFRGGDTGELFF
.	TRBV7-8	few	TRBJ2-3	TGTGCCAGCAGCAATACAGATACGCAGTATTTT	CASSNTDTQYF
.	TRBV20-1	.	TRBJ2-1	TGCAGTGCTGGAGGGGGGGAGTTCAATGAGCAGTTCTTC	CSAGGGEFNEQFF
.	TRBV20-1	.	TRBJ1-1	TGCAGTGCAAGGAAACCGGGACAATCGAACACTGAAGCTTTCTTT	CSARKPGQSNTEAFF
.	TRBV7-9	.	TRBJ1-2	TGTGCCAGCAGCCTAACCGGGACGGCGAAGGGCTACACCTTC	CASSLTGTAKGYTF
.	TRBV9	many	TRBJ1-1	TGTGCCAGCAGCGTAGATGGGGGCCCGAACACTGAAGCTTTCTTT	CASSVDGGPNTEAFF
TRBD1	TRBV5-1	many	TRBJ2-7	TGCGCCAGCAGCCGGGGACAGGGAGGAGCCTACGAGCAGTACTTC	CASSRGQGGAYEQYF
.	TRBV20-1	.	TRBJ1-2	TGCAGTGCTTACTCCGCCGGGGGGAAGAACTATGGCTACACCTTC	CSAYSAGGKNYGYTF
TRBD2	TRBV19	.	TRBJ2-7	TGTGCCAGTAGTTCCCCCGGGCTAGCGGGGATCTACGAGCAGTACTTC	CASSSPGLAGIYEQYF
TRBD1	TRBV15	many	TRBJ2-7	TGTGCCACCAGCGACCGGACAGGGGCCTACGAGCAGTACTTC	CATSDRTGAYEQYF
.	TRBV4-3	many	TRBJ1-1	TGCGCCAGCAGCCAAGGGGGGGGCCTATCTAACACTGAAGCTTTCTTT	CASSQGGGLSNTEAFF
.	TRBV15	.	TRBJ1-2	TGTGCCACCAGCAGAGATCCGGGCGTCTATGGCTACACCTTC	CATSRDPGVYGYTF
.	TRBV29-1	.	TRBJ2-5	TGCAGCGTAGCCGGAGAGACCCAGTACTTC	CSVAGETQYF
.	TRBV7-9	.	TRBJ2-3	TGTGCCAGCAGCCCGACTATTCTTAGCACAGATACGCAGTATTTT	CASSPTILSTDTQYF
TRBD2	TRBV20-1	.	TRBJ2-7	TGCAGTGCACCCGCTCGACTAGCGGGGGGGCCTGTCGAGCAGTACTTC	CSAPARLAGGPVEQYF
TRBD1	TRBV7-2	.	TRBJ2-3	TGTGCCAGCAGCTTAGCGGGACAGGTAGTAGATACGCAGTATTTT	CASSLAGQVVDTQYF